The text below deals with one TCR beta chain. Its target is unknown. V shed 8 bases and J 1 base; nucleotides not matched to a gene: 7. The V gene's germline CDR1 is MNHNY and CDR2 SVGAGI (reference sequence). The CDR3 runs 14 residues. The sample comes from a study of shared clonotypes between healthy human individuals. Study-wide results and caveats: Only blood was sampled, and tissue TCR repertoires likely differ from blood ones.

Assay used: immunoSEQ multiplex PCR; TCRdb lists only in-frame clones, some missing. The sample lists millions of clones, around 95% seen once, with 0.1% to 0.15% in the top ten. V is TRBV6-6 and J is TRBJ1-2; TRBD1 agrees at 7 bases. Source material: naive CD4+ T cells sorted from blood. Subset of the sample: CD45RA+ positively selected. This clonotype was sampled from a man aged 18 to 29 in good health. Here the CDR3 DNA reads TGTGCCAGCGGGGCAGGGGGAAGTAACTATGGCTACACCTTC. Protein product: CASGAGGSNYGYTF.